Below, 32 T cell receptor beta chains from the same sample are listed, as sequenced in a study of T cells after yellow fever vaccination. TCRdb re-derived calls from the 5' RACE reads in MiXCR, one entry per CDR3 protein. The table includes 45,000 to 60,000 distinct CDR3 sequences, about 6.3% detected once. This specimen was CD8+ T cells not binding an NS4B(214-222) dextramer, sorted from PBMCs, taken roughly seven weeks after the first yellow fever vaccination. All receptors derive from a man aged 18 to 35 who received the YFV17D yellow fever vaccine.

This clonotype turned up a few times. This chain joins TRBV12-3 or TRBV12-4 and TRBJ1-1; D is ambiguous. The CDR3 length is 13 residues. The V and J ends lost 7 bases and 1 base respectively, with 10 bases between them. CDR3 protein: CASTASENTEAFF. The CDR3, as DNA: TGTGCCAGCACCGCGTCAGAGAACACTGAAGCTTTCTTT.

This clonotype was picked up a small number of times. The chain couples TRBV10-3 to TRBJ1-1, with a possible D match to TRBD1 (6 bases). CDR3 length equals 16 residues. CDR1 is ENHRY, CDR2 SYGVKD, per germline. Trimming took 0 bases from V and 4 from J, leaving 15 bases between them. The DNA of the CDR3 is TGTGCCATCAGTGAGTCGGACTCCCGAGGGGGCACTGAAGCTTTCTTT. This codes for CAISESDSRGGTEAFF.

This clonotype was observed a few times. The rearrangement uses TRBV11-2 and TRBJ2-7, with 7 bases fitting TRBD1. This CDR3 spans 13 amino acids. After removal of 3 bases from V and 5 bases from J, the junction contained 4 bases not matched to a gene. CDR1 is SGHAT and CDR2 is FQNNGV in the germline V gene. This CDR3 is CASSLKGAHEQYV. CDR3 DNA sequence: TGTGCCAGCAGCTTGAAGGGGGCACACGAGCAGTACGTC.

The chain links TRBV12-5 to TRBJ1-1; 8 bases are a match to TRBD1. This CDR3 has 22 residues. CDR1 and CDR2 (germline): LGHNT, FRNRAP. The ends lost 2 bases at V and 9 bases at J; junction bases unmatched: 32. CDR3 nucleotides: TGTGCTAGTGGTTTGCCACCCTTTACAGGGGGTCGCGAAATACTTGGCCAAGGCCAAGCTTTCTTT. This gives the protein CASGLPPFTGGREILGQGQAFF.

The CDR3 DNA follows: TGCAGCGTTGAAGATCCGCGGTGGACAGGGATCGCCAATGAGCAGTTCTTC. This translates into CSVEDPRWTGIANEQFF. V and J are TRBV29-1 and TRBJ2-1; 8 bases map to TRBD1. Germline loops: CDR1 SQVTM, CDR2 ANQGSEA. After removal of 0 bases from V and 6 bases from J, the junction contained 13 bases not matched to a gene. This CDR3 has 17 amino acids.

In its sample, this clonotype was seen a few times. This chain joins TRBV6-1 and TRBJ2-2, with 7 positions matching TRBD1. J gave up 1 base and V 6 bases, and 8 bases lay outside the gene matches. This CDR3 spans 16 amino acids. Germline V gives CDR1 MNHNS, CDR2 SASEGT. This chain's CDR3 is CASRDWDRRNTGELFF. CDR3 coding DNA: TGTGCCAGCAGGGACTGGGACAGAAGGAACACCGGGGAGCTGTTTTTT.

There are many counts of this clonotype. The chain recombines TRBV5-1 with TRBJ1-2; a possible D gene is TRBD1 (6 bases). The V end was cut by 6 bases, the J end by 0 bases, with 12 bases between. This CDR3 has 14 residues. The germline gives CDR1 SGHRS, CDR2 YFSETQ. This chain's CDR3 is CASKDRISNYGYTF. The CDR3 DNA reads as TGCGCCAGCAAGGACAGAATATCTAACTATGGCTACACCTTC.

The chain joins TRBV20-1 to TRBJ2-5; D uncertain. This CDR3 contains 14 residues. V was clipped by 7 bases and J by 2 bases, with 17 bases between them. The V gene's germline CDR1 is DFQATT and CDR2 SNEGSKA (reference sequence). This CDR3 is CSVVLVSRQETQYF. The CDR3 DNA reads TGCAGTGTTGTCCTCGTCAGCCGGCAAGAGACCCAGTACTTC.

This clonotype was found many times. The J gene is TRBJ2-3, the V gene TRBV10-3; no reliable D call. Germline V CDR1 and CDR2: ENHRY, SYGVKD. V was shortened by 7 bases and J by 6 bases, with 14 bases between the two germline ends. This CDR3 region has 13 residues. Here the CDR3 reads CAIKLRERDTQYF. The CDR3 coding sequence is TGTGCCATCAAGTTGCGAGAGAGGGATACGCAGTATTTT.

The gene calls are TRBV19 and TRBJ2-6, with D unresolved. This CDR3 spans 14 amino acids. CDR1 and CDR2 (germline): LNHDA, SQIVND (reference sequence). The germline V and J ends were trimmed by 7 bases and 0 bases, with 7 bases remaining between them. The CDR3 nucleotides read TGTGCCAGTACAAGTCCCTCTGGGGCCAACGTCCTGACTTTC. This encodes CASTSPSGANVLTF.

The chain uses TRBV29-1 and TRBJ1-1; 10 nucleotides line up with TRBD1. Germline V gives CDR1 SQVTM, CDR2 ANQGSEA. This CDR3 comprises 14 residues. Losses at the gene ends were 4 bases for V and 5 bases for J; bases not matched to a gene: 7. CDR3: CSVVDRGQGTEAFF. In nucleotides, the CDR3 is TGCAGCGTTGTCGACAGGGGGCAAGGAACTGAAGCTTTCTTT.

This clonotype has ten or more counts. The rearrangement uses TRBV6-6 and TRBJ1-2, with unresolved D. Trimming shortened V by 5 bases and J by 2 bases, and 3 bases separated the two germline ends. This CDR3 region has 11 residues. Germline loops: CDR1 MNHNY, CDR2 SVGAGI (reference sequence). This CDR3 reads CASSPNYGYTF. The CDR3 DNA reads TGTGCCAGCAGTCCAAACTATGGCTACACCTTC.

The V gene is TRBV11-2, the J gene TRBJ2-5, with 8 bases aligning to TRBD1. V lost 7 bases and J lost 2; bases outside the gene matches: 6. This CDR3 has 14 amino acids. CDR1 and CDR2 from the germline V gene are SGHAT and FQNNGV. CDR3 coding DNA: TGTGCCAGCACCGGGACAGGCAGACAAGAGACCCAGTACTTC. Protein product: CASTGTGRQETQYF.

The chain employs TRBV7-9 and TRBJ1-5, with a tentative D call TRBD1 (6 bases). V was trimmed by 3 bases and J by 1 base, leaving 10 bases between them. The germline CDR1 and CDR2 sequences are SEHNR and FQNEAQ (reference sequence). CDR3 size: 15 residues. DNA of the CDR3: TGTGCCAGCAGCTTGGGGGACATCAGCAATCAGCCCCAGCATTTT. This encodes CASSLGDISNQPQHF.

The rearrangement joins TRBV20-1 to TRBJ2-1; TRBD1 matches at 8 bases. V dropped 6 bases and J dropped 2; count of bases not matched to a gene: 12. Germline CDR1 reads DFQATT; CDR2 reads SNEGSKA (reference sequence). The CDR3 covers 16 residues. This CDR3 reads CSAPQLGQETYNEQFF. The CDR3 region has the DNA TGCAGTGCCCCGCAACTGGGACAGGAAACCTACAATGAGCAGTTCTTC.

This clonotype was recorded a few times. The chain is built from TRBV6-5 and TRBJ1-1; tentatively, D is TRBD1 (5 bases). The V and J ends lost 2 bases and 4 bases respectively, with 8 bases between them. CDR1 is MNHEY, CDR2 SVGAGI, per germline. This CDR3 is 13 amino acids long. CDR3 DNA sequence: TGTGCCAGCAGTTACAAGGGGTTCACTGAAGCTTTCTTT. Translating it yields CASSYKGFTEAFF.

The genes are TRBV20-1 and TRBJ2-5; D is undetermined. The CDR3 runs 12 residues. V lost 3 bases to trimming and J lost 0 bases, with 5 bases between them. Germline CDR1 reads DFQATT; CDR2 reads SNEGSKA (reference sequence). CDR3 in amino acids: CSARWDQETQYF. In nucleotides, the CDR3 is TGCAGTGCTAGGTGGGACCAAGAGACCCAGTACTTC.

The rearrangement joins TRBV24-1 to TRBJ2-3; TRBD1 aligns across 10 bases. J was trimmed by 2 bases and V by 3 bases; bases with no gene match: 7. This CDR3 has 17 residues. Germline V gene lookup returns CDR1 KGHDR and CDR2 SFDVKD. The CDR3 loop reads CATSDPKGQGNTDTQYF. For the CDR3, the DNA is TGTGCCACCAGTGATCCAAAGGGACAGGGGAACACAGATACGCAGTATTTT.

Regarding this clonotype: At one end, the junction sequence differs from germline, possibly due to a read error. V gene TRBV14 combines with J gene TRBJ2-1; D gene ambiguous. The CDR3 is 14 residues long. The germline V gene has CDR1 SGHDN and CDR2 FVKESK. The CDR3 DNA is TGTGCCAGCAGCCATCCCGGCTCCTCCAATGAGCAGTTCTTC. Translated: CASSHPGSSNEQFF. The variable domain in full, with the rest retrieved from reference TRBV14 and TRBJ2-1, is EAGVTQFPSHSVIEKGQTVTLRCDPISGHDNLYWYRRVMGKEIKFLLHFVKESKQDESGMPNNRFLAERTGGTYSTLKVQPAELEDSGVYFCASSHPGSSNEQFFGPGTRLTVL.

This clonotype was seen only a few times. The rearrangement uses TRBV5-1 and TRBJ1-2; TRBD1 matches at 8 bases. The CDR3 sequence is 14 residues long. Trimming took 4 bases from V and 4 from J; bases not matched to a gene: 6. Germline CDR1 reads SGHRS; CDR2 reads YFSETQ. CDR3: CASSPGGFGYGYTF. DNA for the CDR3: TGCGCCAGCAGCCCAGGGGGCTTCGGCTATGGCTACACCTTC.

This chain uses TRBV4-2 with TRBJ2-7; the D gene could be TRBD1 or TRBD2 (6 bases each). CDR3 length: 16 residues. In germline, CDR1 is LGHNA, CDR2 YNFKEQ. Trimming took off 0 bases at V and 6 bases at J, with 18 bases between the two ends. CDR3 DNA sequence: TGTGCCAGCAGCCAAGATAGGGGGGAAGGGGGACGCGAGCAGTACTTC. This translates into CASSQDRGEGGREQYF.

V usage is TRBV7-9 and J usage is TRBJ1-2; 7 bases line up with TRBD1. The germline gives CDR1 SEHNR, CDR2 FQNEAQ (reference sequence). Trimming at V came to 3 bases and at J to 0 bases, leaving 10 bases not matched to a gene. This CDR3 is 17 amino acids long. The CDR3 nucleotides are TGTGCCAGCAGCTTCCCGGGACAGTTAGAAGCTAACTATGGCTACACCTTC. This sequence encodes CASSFPGQLEANYGYTF.

The chain joins TRBV7-9 to TRBJ1-2; weak D call: TRBD1 (5 bases). Germline CDR1 is SEHNR and CDR2 is FQNEAQ (reference sequence). The CDR3 sequence is 15 residues long. The V end lost 5 bases, the J end lost 4 bases, and 17 bases lay between the germline ends. CDR3 DNA: TGTGCCAGCAGCGAAGGGGTTGGGTCAGGCTATGGCTACACCTTC. It codes for CASSEGVGSGYGYTF.

This clonotype was counted between two and nine times. The chain carries TRBV11-2 and TRBJ2-5; TRBD1 agrees at 8 bases. The V and J ends lost 0 bases and 3 bases, in that order; junction bases with no gene match: 6. This CDR3 has 16 amino acids. Germline CDR1 is SGHAT and CDR2 is FQNNGV. In nucleotides, the CDR3 is TGTGCCAGCAGCTTAGACCCGGGACAGGTGGAAGAGACCCAGTACTTC. This translates into CASSLDPGQVEETQYF.

Ten or more counts support this clonotype. The chain recombines TRBV6-5 with TRBJ1-2; D remains unclear. Looked up from germline, CDR1 is MNHEY and CDR2 is SVGAGI. The V and J ends lost 2 bases and 2 bases respectively, with 9 bases between them. The CDR3 is made up of 14 amino acids. This chain's CDR3 is CASSYLTGNYGYTF. The CDR3 DNA sequence: TGTGCCAGCAGTTACCTGACGGGGAACTATGGCTACACCTTC.

The rearrangement joins TRBV27 to TRBJ2-1; D perhaps matches TRBD2 (5 bases). Trimming took off 8 bases at V and 3 bases at J, with 14 bases between the two ends. Germline CDR1 MNHEY, CDR2 SMNVEV (reference sequence). CDR3 length: 14 residues. CDR3 coding DNA: TGTGCCAGCGGAATCGGGAAGTACTACAATGAGCAGTTCTTC. This encodes CASGIGKYYNEQFF.

Many counts were recorded for this clonotype. This chain joins TRBV4-3 and TRBJ2-1; TRBD2 matches at 8 bases. The CDR3 has 16 residues. The trim removed 1 base at V and 4 bases at J, leaving 6 bases unmatched. Germline CDR1 is LGHNA and CDR2 is YSLEER. Here the CDR3 reads CASSQGVAGSYNEQFF. The CDR3 DNA reads TGCGCCAGCAGCCAAGGAGTAGCGGGGAGTTACAATGAGCAGTTCTTC.

The table lists this clonotype with a few counts. The CDR3 DNA sequence: TGTGCCAGCAGTTACCCGTCTAGCGGGGGCCTCTCCTACGAGCAGTACTTC. Encoded protein: CASSYPSSGGLSYEQYF. The chain has TRBV6-5 and TRBJ2-7; 10 bases fit TRBD2. The CDR3 is 17 residues long. Germline CDR1 is MNHEY and CDR2 is SVGAGI. Losses at the gene ends were 2 bases for V and 0 bases for J; bases not matched to a gene: 7.

This clonotype was recorded at least ten times. The chain couples TRBV9 to TRBJ2-3; 15 positions match TRBD2. V trimming: 4 bases; J trimming: 2 bases; junction bases outside the gene matches: 5. Looked up from germline, CDR1 is SGDLS and CDR2 is YYNGEE. The CDR3 spans 17 residues. The CDR3 nucleotides are TGTGCCAGCAGCCCCGGGACTAGCGGGGGGCCCACAGATACGCAGTATTTT. As protein: CASSPGTSGGPTDTQYF.

This clonotype was detected ten times or more. This chain links TRBV9 with TRBJ2-1, with D possibly matching TRBD2 (6 bases). The CDR3 spans 14 residues. Germline CDR1 reads SGDLS; CDR2 reads YYNGEE. With 1 base removed from V and 6 bases from J, the gap between germline ends came to 11 bases. Here the CDR3 DNA reads TGTGCCAGCAGCGTAACGGTAGCGGCCAATGAGCAGTTCTTC. Amino acid sequence: CASSVTVAANEQFF.

This clonotype was detected a few times. This chain joins TRBV2 and TRBJ1-5; TRBD1 agrees at 10 bases. V gave up 5 bases and J gave up 5 bases; unmatched junction bases: 6. The CDR3 loop spans 15 amino acids. CDR1 SNHLY and CDR2 FYNNEI come from the germline V gene. CDR3 nucleotides: TGTGCCAGCAGTACGAGGGGGACAGGGGATCAGCCCCAGCATTTT. It codes for CASSTRGTGDQPQHF.

This clonotype was counted at least ten times. CDR3 nucleotide sequence: TGTGCCAGCAGTTTTAGCAATCAGCCCCAGCATTTT. Translating it yields CASSFSNQPQHF. The J gene is TRBJ1-5, the V gene TRBV13, with no clear D. The CDR3 runs 12 residues. Per the germline V gene, CDR1 is PRHDT and CDR2 is FYEKMQ (reference sequence). V lost 6 bases and J 0 bases, leaving 3 bases between the germline ends.